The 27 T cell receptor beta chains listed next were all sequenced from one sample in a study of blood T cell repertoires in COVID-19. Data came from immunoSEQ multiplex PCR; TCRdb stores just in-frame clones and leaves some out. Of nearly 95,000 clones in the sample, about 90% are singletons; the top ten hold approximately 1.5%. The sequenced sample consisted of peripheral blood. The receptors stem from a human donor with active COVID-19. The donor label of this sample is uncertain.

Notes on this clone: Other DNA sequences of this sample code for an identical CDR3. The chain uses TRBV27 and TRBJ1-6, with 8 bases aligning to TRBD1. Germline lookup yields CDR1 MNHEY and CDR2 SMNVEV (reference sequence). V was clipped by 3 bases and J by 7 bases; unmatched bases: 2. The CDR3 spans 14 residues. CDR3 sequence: CASSFRTGNSPLHF. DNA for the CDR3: TGTGCCAGCAGTTTCCGGACAGGGAATTCACCCCTCCACTTT.

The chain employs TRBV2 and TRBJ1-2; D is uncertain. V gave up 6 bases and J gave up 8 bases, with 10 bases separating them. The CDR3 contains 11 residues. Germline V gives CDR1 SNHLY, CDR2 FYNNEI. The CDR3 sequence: CASSGREGYTF. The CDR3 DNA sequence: TGTGCCAGCAGCGGTAGGGAGGGCTACACCTTC.

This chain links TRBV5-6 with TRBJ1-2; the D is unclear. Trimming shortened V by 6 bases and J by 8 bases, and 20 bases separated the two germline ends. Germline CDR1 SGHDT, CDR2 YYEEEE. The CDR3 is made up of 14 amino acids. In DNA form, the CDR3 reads TGTGCCAGCACCCTGGCGGAAGTAACTGGGGGCTACACCTTC. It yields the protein CASTLAEVTGGYTF.

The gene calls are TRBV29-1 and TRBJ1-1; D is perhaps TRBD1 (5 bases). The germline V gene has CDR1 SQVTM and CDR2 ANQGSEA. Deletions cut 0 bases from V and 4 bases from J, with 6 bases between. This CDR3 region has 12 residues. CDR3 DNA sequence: TGCAGCGTTGAAGATAGGGGCACTGAAGCTTTCTTT. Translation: CSVEDRGTEAFF. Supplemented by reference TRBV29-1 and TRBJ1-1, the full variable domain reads SAVISQKPSRDICQRGTSLTIQCQVDSQVTMMFWYRQQPGQSLTLIATANQGSEATYESGFVIDKFPISRPNLTFSTLTVSNMSPEDSSIYLCSVEDRGTEAFFGQGTRLTVV.

The CDR3 loop reads CASSSQGPEQYF. Written as DNA, the CDR3 is TGTGCCAGCAGCTCCCAGGGGCCCGAGCAGTACTTC. The chain employs TRBV5-6 and TRBJ2-7; tentative D call: TRBD1 (6 bases). Germline CDR1 is SGHDT and CDR2 is YYEEEE. This CDR3 has 12 residues. V lost 3 bases and J 6 bases, leaving 10 bases between the germline ends.

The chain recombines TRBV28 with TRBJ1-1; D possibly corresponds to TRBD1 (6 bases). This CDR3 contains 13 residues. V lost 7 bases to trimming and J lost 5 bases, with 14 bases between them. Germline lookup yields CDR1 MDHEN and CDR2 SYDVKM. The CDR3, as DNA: TGTGCCAGCACCCCAGGGGTTCCAACTGAAGCTTTCTTT. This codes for CASTPGVPTEAFF. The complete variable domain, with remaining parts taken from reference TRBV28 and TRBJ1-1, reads DVKVTQSSRYLVKRTGEKVFLECVQDMDHENMFWYRQDPGLGLRLIYFSYDVKMKEKGDIPEGYSVSREKKERFSLILESASTNQTSMYLCASTPGVPTEAFFGQGTRLTVV.

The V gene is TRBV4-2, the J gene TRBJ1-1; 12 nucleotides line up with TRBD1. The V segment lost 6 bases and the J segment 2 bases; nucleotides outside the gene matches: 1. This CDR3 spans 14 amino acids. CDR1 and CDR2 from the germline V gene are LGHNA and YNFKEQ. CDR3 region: CASRGTGGNTEAFF. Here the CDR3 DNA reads TGTGCCAGCAGGGGGACAGGGGGCAACACTGAAGCTTTCTTT.

The DNA of the CDR3 is TGTGCCAGCAGCCGGACAGGGGGCCGGACCGGGGAGCTGTTTTTT. This translates into CASSRTGGRTGELFF. The chain employs TRBV7-8 and TRBJ2-2, with 11 bases aligning to TRBD1. This CDR3 region has 15 residues. The V segment lost 5 bases and the J segment 5 bases; nucleotides outside the gene matches: 4. CDR1 and CDR2 (germline): SGHVS, FQNEAQ.

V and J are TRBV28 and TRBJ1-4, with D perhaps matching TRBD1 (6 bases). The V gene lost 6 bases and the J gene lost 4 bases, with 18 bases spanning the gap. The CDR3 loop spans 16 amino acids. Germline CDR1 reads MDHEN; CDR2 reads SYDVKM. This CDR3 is CASRGKRGYDNEKLFF. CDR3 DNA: TGTGCCAGCAGAGGAAAAAGGGGGTATGATAATGAAAAACTGTTTTTT.

DNA for the CDR3: TGCGCCAGCAGCCAAGTGGGGACTCAGGCCCGGTATGGCTACACCTTC. Its protein product is CASSQVGTQARYGYTF. V usage is TRBV4-3 and J usage is TRBJ1-2; TRBD1 is a possible D gene (5 bases). Trimming removed 1 base from V and 5 bases from J, with 17 bases in between. The CDR3 contains 16 residues. The germline V gene has CDR1 LGHNA and CDR2 YSLEER.

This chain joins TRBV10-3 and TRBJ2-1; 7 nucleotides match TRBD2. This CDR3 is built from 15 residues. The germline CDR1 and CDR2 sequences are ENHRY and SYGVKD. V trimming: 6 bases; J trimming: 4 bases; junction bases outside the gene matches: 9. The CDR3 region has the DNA TGTGCCATCAGAGGAAGCGGGACGCCTTACAATGAGCAGTTCTTC. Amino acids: CAIRGSGTPYNEQFF.

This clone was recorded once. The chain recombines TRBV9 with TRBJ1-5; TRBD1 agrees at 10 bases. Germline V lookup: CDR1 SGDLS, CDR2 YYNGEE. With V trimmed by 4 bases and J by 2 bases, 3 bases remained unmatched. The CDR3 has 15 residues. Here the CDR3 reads CASSLTGGGNQPQHF. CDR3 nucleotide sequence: TGTGCCAGCAGCTTGACAGGGGGCGGCAATCAGCCCCAGCATTTT.

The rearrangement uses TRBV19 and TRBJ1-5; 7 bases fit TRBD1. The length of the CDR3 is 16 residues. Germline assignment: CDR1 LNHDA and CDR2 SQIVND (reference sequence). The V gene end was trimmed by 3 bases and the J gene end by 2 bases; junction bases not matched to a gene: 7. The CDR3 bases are TGTGCCAGTAGTATGGGGAGACAGGGTCGCAATCAGCCCCAGCATTTT. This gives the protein CASSMGRQGRNQPQHF.

The DNA for the CDR3 is TGCGCCAGCAGCTTACCGAGCGGGGGGACGAACACCGGGGAGCTGTTTTTT. It yields the protein CASSLPSGGTNTGELFF. The rearrangement joins TRBV5-1 to TRBJ2-2; 9 nucleotides align to TRBD2. CDR1 is SGHRS and CDR2 is YFSETQ in the germline V gene. V shed 2 bases, J shed 0 bases, and the junction held 5 bases outside the gene matches. This CDR3 region has 17 residues.

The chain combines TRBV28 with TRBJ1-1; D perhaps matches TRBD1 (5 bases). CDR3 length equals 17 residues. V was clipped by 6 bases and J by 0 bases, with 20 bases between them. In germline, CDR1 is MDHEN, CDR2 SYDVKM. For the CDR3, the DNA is TGTGCCAGCAGCCCCTTATTAGACAGCAACATGAACACTGAAGCTTTCTTT. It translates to CASSPLLDSNMNTEAFF. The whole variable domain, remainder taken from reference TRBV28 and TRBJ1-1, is DVKVTQSSRYLVKRTGEKVFLECVQDMDHENMFWYRQDPGLGLRLIYFSYDVKMKEKGDIPEGYSVSREKKERFSLILESASTNQTSMYLCASSPLLDSNMNTEAFFGQGTRLTVV.

The CDR3 loop reads CASSPGTASNGYTF. The CDR3 coding sequence is TGCGCCAGCAGCCCTGGGACAGCGTCTAATGGCTACACCTTC. This sequence joins TRBV4-3 and TRBJ1-2, with 7 bases that match TRBD1. V shed 4 bases and J 6 bases; nucleotides not matched to a gene: 8. Germline assignment: CDR1 LGHNA and CDR2 YSLEER. The CDR3 sequence is 14 residues long.

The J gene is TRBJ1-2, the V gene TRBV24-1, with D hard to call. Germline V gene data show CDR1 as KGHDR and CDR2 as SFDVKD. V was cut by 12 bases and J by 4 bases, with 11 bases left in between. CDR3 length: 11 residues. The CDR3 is CAQDCCYGYTF. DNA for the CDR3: TGTGCCCAGGACTGCTGCTATGGCTACACCTTC.

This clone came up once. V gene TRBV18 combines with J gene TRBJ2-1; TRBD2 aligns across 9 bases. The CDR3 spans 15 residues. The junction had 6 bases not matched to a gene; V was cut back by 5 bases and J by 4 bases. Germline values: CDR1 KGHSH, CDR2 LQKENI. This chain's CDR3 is CASSEAGGPYNEQFF. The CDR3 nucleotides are TGTGCCAGCTCAGAAGCGGGGGGACCATACAATGAGCAGTTCTTC. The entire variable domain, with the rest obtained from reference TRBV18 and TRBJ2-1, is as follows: NAGVMQNPRHLVRRRGQEARLRCSPMKGHSHVYWYRQLPEEGLKFMVYLQKENIIDESGMPKERFSAEFPKEGPSILRIQQVVRGDSAAYFCASSEAGGPYNEQFFGPGTRLTVL.

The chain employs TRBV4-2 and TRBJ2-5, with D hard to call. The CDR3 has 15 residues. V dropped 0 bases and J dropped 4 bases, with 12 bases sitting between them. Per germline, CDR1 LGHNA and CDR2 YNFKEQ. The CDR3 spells CASSQDMSLGETQYF. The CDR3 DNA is TGTGCCAGCAGCCAAGATATGTCGCTCGGAGAGACCCAGTACTTC.

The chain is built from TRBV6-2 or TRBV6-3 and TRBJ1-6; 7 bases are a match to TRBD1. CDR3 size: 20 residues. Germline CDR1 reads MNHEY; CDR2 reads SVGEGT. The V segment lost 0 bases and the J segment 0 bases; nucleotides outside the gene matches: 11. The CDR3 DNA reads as TGTGCCAGCAGTTACTCACCCATTCCGGGACAGACCTCCTATAATTCACCCCTCCACTTT. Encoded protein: CASSYSPIPGQTSYNSPLHF.

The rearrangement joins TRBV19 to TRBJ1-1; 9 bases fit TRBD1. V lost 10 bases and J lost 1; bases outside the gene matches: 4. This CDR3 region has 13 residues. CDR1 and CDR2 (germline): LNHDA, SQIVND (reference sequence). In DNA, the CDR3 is TGTGCCATGAGGGGACAGGGGAACACTGAAGCTTTCTTT. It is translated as CAMRGQGNTEAFF.

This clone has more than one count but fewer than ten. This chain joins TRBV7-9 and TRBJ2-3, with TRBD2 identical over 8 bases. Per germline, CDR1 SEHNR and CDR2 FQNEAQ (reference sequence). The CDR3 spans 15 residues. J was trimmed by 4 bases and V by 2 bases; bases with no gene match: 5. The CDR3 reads CASSLSRGAADTQYF. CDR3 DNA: TGTGCCAGCAGCTTATCGCGGGGGGCCGCAGATACGCAGTATTTT. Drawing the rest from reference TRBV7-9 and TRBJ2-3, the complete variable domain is DTGVSQNPRHKITKRGQNVTFRCDPISEHNRLYWYRQTLGQGPEFLTYFQNEAQLEKSRLLSDRFSAERPKGSFSTLEIQRTEQGDSAMYLCASSLSRGAADTQYFGPGTRLTVL.

CDR3 bases: TGTGCCAGCAGTCGGATCGGGACGAACACCGGGGAGCTGTTTTTT. It encodes CASSRIGTNTGELFF. This sequence joins TRBV6-2 or TRBV6-3 and TRBJ2-2, with a tentative D call TRBD2 (5 bases). The CDR3 is made up of 15 amino acids. CDR1 and CDR2 (germline): MNHEY, SVGEGT. Trimming took 5 bases from V and 0 from J, leaving 10 bases between them.

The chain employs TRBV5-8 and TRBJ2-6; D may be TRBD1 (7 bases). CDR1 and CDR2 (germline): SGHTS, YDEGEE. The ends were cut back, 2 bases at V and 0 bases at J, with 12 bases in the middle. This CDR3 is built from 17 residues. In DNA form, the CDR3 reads TGTGCCAGCAGCTTCTACAGGGGAGGCTCTGGGGCCAACGTCCTGACTTTC. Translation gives CASSFYRGGSGANVLTF.

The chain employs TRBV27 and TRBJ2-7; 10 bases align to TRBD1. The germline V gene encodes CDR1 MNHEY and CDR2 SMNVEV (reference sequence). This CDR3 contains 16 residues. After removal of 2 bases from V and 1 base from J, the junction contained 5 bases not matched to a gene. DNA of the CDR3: TGTGCCAGCAGTTTAAGCTGGACAGGGGGTTCCTACGAGCAGTACTTC. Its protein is CASSLSWTGGSYEQYF.

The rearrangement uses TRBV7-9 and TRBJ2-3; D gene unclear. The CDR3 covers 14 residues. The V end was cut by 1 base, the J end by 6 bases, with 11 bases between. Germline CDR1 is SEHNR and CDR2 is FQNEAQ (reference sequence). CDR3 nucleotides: TGTGCCAGCAGCTTAGACACCCAGGTGGATACGCAGTATTTT. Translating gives CASSLDTQVDTQYF.

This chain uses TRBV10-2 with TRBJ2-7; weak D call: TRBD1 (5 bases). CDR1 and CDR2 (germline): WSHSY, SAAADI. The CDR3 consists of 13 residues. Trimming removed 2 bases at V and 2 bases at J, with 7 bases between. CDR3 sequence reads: CASSENRPYEQYF. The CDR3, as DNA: TGCGCCAGCAGTGAGAACAGGCCCTACGAGCAGTACTTC.